This is a list of T cell receptor beta chains from one sample in a study of identical twins. TCRdb reprocessed the 5' RACE reads via MiXCR and lists one record per CDR3 protein. The sample holds 450,000 or so distinct CDR3 sequences, 12% to 15% seen once. The same data also went into a second study, on yellow fever vaccine responses in identical twins.

The specimen sequenced was CD4+ T cells sorted from blood. The source is a woman under 30 in good health. The CDR3 runs from the conserved cysteine through the conserved F or W. D genes are given only for firm matches. Only part of the rows carry a size: once, few, many, or a class if the clone is expanded.

d_gene: TRBD2; j_gene: TRBJ2-1; v_gene: TRBV6-2/TRBV6-3; abundance: few; CDR3nt: TGTGCCAGCAGGGGACTAGCGAACTACAATGAGCAGTTCTTC; CDR3aa: CASRGLANYNEQFF
d_gene: NA; j_gene: TRBJ1-5; v_gene: TRBV6-2/TRBV6-3; abundance: NA; CDR3nt: TGTGCCAGCGCCGAAGCGGGGGTCAGCCAGCCCCAGCATTTT; CDR3aa: CASAEAGVSQPQHF
d_gene: NA; j_gene: TRBJ1-2; v_gene: TRBV5-1; abundance: few; CDR3nt: TGCGCCAGCAGGCCCAATGGACGGGTCACTAACTATGGCTACACCTTC; CDR3aa: CASRPNGRVTNYGYTF
d_gene: TRBD1; j_gene: TRBJ1-5; v_gene: TRBV12-3/TRBV12-4; abundance: NA; CDR3nt: TGTGCCAGCAGTGCCCGGTCAGGGGGGCGTCAGCCCCAGCATTTT; CDR3aa: CASSARSGGRQPQHF
d_gene: TRBD1; j_gene: TRBJ2-5; v_gene: TRBV6-5; abundance: few; CDR3nt: TGTGCCAGCAGTAACAACAGGGGGCGGGAGACCCAGTACTTC; CDR3aa: CASSNNRGRETQYF
d_gene: TRBD2; j_gene: TRBJ2-5; v_gene: TRBV20-1; abundance: few; CDR3nt: TGCAGTGCTAGTCCGAGCGGGGGCCGGGGGGAGACCCAGTACTTC; CDR3aa: CSASPSGGRGETQYF
d_gene: NA; j_gene: TRBJ2-2; v_gene: TRBV4-2; abundance: few; CDR3nt: TGTGCCAGCAGCCCCAATCCGGACAGGAACACCGGGGAGCTGTTTTTT; CDR3aa: CASSPNPDRNTGELFF
d_gene: TRBD2; j_gene: TRBJ2-2; v_gene: TRBV2; abundance: NA; CDR3nt: TGTGCCAGCAGTGAGACTAGCGGGGCCATAACCGGGGAGCTGTTTTTT; CDR3aa: CASSETSGAITGELFF
d_gene: NA; j_gene: TRBJ1-4; v_gene: TRBV20-1; abundance: many; CDR3nt: TGCAGTGCTAGATATGGACTTACTGCAACTAATGAAAAACTGTTTTTT; CDR3aa: CSARYGLTATNEKLFF
d_gene: TRBD1; j_gene: TRBJ2-2; v_gene: TRBV5-1; abundance: NA; CDR3nt: TGCGCCAGCAGCAGGACAGGGGGCAGTTCCGGGGAGCTGTTTTTT; CDR3aa: CASSRTGGSSGELFF
d_gene: NA; j_gene: TRBJ2-7; v_gene: TRBV7-6; abundance: few; CDR3nt: TGTGCCAGCAGCTCAAACCTCGGGACGACCTACGAGCAGTACTTC; CDR3aa: CASSSNLGTTYEQYF
d_gene: TRBD1; j_gene: TRBJ2-1; v_gene: TRBV6-5; abundance: NA; CDR3nt: TGTGCCAGCAGTTACTCAGGACAGGGGGTCTATGAGCAGTTCTTC; CDR3aa: CASSYSGQGVYEQFF
d_gene: NA; j_gene: TRBJ2-7; v_gene: TRBV7-2; abundance: few; CDR3nt: TGTGCCAGCAGCTTAGTTGGGGGGGCTGTGCCCTACGAGCAGTACTTC; CDR3aa: CASSLVGGAVPYEQYF
d_gene: NA; j_gene: TRBJ1-1; v_gene: TRBV28; abundance: NA; CDR3nt: TGTGCCAGCAGTTCCCCCGGGACGGCGAACACTGAAGCTTTCTTT; CDR3aa: CASSSPGTANTEAFF
d_gene: NA; j_gene: TRBJ2-3; v_gene: TRBV9; abundance: few; CDR3nt: TGTGCCAGCAGCGTAGAGAGGGGGGGCCTAGATACGCAGTATTTT; CDR3aa: CASSVERGGLDTQYF
d_gene: TRBD2; j_gene: TRBJ2-5; v_gene: TRBV3-1; abundance: few; CDR3nt: TGTGCCAGCAGCCCAGGGACTAGCGACTTCCAAGAGACCCAGTACTTC; CDR3aa: CASSPGTSDFQETQYF
d_gene: NA; j_gene: TRBJ2-2; v_gene: TRBV15; abundance: few; CDR3nt: TGTGCCACCAGCAGAGTGAAGGCCGGGGAGCTGTTTTTT; CDR3aa: CATSRVKAGELFF
d_gene: TRBD2; j_gene: TRBJ2-1; v_gene: TRBV29-1; abundance: many; CDR3nt: TGCAGCGTTGAGGCGGGAGGCCCAAGCTCCTACAATGAGCAGTTCTTC; CDR3aa: CSVEAGGPSSYNEQFF
d_gene: NA; j_gene: TRBJ2-7; v_gene: TRBV7-7; abundance: NA; CDR3nt: TGTGCTAGCACCGACGGAGTTGACGAGCAGTACTTC; CDR3aa: CASTDGVDEQYF
d_gene: TRBD2; j_gene: TRBJ2-3; v_gene: TRBV9; abundance: NA; CDR3nt: TGTGCCAGCAGCGGGACAGGGACTAGCGGGAGTATAGGCGGCACAGATACGCAGTATTTT; CDR3aa: CASSGTGTSGSIGGTDTQYF
d_gene: TRBD2; j_gene: TRBJ2-1; v_gene: TRBV12-3/TRBV12-4; abundance: many; CDR3nt: TGTGCCAGCAGTTTAGGTAGCGGGGGCTCCTACAATGAGCAGTTCTTC; CDR3aa: CASSLGSGGSYNEQFF
d_gene: TRBD2; j_gene: TRBJ2-7; v_gene: TRBV6-5; abundance: many; CDR3nt: TGTGCCAGCAGTTACGGACTAGCGGGAGTCTACGAGCAGTACTTC; CDR3aa: CASSYGLAGVYEQYF
d_gene: TRBD1; j_gene: TRBJ2-1; v_gene: TRBV6-1; abundance: NA; CDR3nt: TGTGCCAGCAGAACTTTCGGGACAGGCATCTCCAATGAGCAGTTCTTC; CDR3aa: CASRTFGTGISNEQFF
d_gene: TRBD2; j_gene: TRBJ2-2; v_gene: TRBV3-1; abundance: NA; CDR3nt: TGTGCCAGCAGCCAAGCCGTTAGCGGGGCGAGCACCGGGGAGCTGTTTTTT; CDR3aa: CASSQAVSGASTGELFF
d_gene: TRBD1; j_gene: TRBJ2-7; v_gene: TRBV14; abundance: many; CDR3nt: TGTGCCAGCAGCCAAGAGGGGACAGCATCTTACGTGCAGTACTTC; CDR3aa: CASSQEGTASYVQYF
d_gene: NA; j_gene: TRBJ2-7; v_gene: TRBV7-9; abundance: few; CDR3nt: TGTGCCAGCACCCCGGGGGACAGAGCCTACGAGCAGTACTTC; CDR3aa: CASTPGDRAYEQYF
d_gene: NA; j_gene: TRBJ2-5; v_gene: TRBV5-8; abundance: NA; CDR3nt: TGTGCCAGCAGCTTGGGGCAGTTTTGGGAGACCCAGTACTTC; CDR3aa: CASSLGQFWETQYF
d_gene: TRBD2; j_gene: TRBJ2-2; v_gene: TRBV12-3/TRBV12-4; abundance: few; CDR3nt: TGTGCCAGCAGTTCGATAGTTACAGGGGTAGCGGGAGGAAACACCGGGGAGCTGTTTTTT; CDR3aa: CASSSIVTGVAGGNTGELFF
d_gene: TRBD1; j_gene: TRBJ2-1; v_gene: TRBV28; abundance: NA; CDR3nt: TGTGCCAGCAACGGACAGGGGGCGGTCTACAATGAGCAGTTCTTC; CDR3aa: CASNGQGAVYNEQFF
d_gene: NA; j_gene: TRBJ2-1; v_gene: TRBV7-2; abundance: few; CDR3nt: TGTGCCAGCAGCTTATCAGTCGGGGCCTATGAGCAGTTCTTC; CDR3aa: CASSLSVGAYEQFF
d_gene: TRBD2; j_gene: TRBJ2-5; v_gene: TRBV13; abundance: NA; CDR3nt: TGTGCCAGCAGCTCGGGACTAGCGCTTGAGACCCAGTACTTC; CDR3aa: CASSSGLALETQYF
d_gene: TRBD1; j_gene: TRBJ2-7; v_gene: TRBV20-1; abundance: NA; CDR3nt: TGCAGTGCTTGCCGGGACAGGGAAGCGGACGAGCAGTACTTC; CDR3aa: CSACRDREADEQYF